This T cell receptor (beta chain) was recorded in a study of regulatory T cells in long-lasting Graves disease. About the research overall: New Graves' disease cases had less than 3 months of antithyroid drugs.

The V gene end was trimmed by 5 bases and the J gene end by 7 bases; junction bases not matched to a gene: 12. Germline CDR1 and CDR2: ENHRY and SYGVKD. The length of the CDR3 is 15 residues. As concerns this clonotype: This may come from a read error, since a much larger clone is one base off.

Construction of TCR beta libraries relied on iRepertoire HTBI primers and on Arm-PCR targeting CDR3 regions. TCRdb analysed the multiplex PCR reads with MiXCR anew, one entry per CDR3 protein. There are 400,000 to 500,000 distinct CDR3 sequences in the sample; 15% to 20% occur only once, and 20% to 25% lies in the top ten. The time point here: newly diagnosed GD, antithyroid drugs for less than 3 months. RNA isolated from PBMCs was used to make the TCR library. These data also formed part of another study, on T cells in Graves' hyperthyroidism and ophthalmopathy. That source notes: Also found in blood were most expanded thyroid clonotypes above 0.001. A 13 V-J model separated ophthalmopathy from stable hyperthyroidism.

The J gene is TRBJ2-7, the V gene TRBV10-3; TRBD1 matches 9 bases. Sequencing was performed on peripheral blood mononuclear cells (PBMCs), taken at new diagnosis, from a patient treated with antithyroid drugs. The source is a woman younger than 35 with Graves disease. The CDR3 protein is CAISTSGTGKREQYF. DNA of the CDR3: TGTGCCATCAGTACTTCCGGGACAGGGAAGAGGGAGCAGTACTTC.